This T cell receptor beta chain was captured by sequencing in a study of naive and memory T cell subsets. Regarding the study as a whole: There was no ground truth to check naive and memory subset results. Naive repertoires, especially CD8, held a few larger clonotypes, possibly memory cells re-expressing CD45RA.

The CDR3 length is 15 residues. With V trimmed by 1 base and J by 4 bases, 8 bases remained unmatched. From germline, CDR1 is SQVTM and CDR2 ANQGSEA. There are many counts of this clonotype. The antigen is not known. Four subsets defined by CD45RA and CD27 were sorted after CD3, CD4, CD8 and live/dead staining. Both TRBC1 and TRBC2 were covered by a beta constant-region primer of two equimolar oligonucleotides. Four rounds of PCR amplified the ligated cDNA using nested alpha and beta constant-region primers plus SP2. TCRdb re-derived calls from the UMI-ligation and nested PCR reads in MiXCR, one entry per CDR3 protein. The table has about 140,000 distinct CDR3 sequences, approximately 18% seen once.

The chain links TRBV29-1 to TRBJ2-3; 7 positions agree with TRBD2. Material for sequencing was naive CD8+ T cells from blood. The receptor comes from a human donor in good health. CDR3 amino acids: CSVEGAGASADTQYF. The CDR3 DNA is TGCAGCGTTGAAGGTGCGGGAGCGTCAGCAGATACGCAGTATTTT.